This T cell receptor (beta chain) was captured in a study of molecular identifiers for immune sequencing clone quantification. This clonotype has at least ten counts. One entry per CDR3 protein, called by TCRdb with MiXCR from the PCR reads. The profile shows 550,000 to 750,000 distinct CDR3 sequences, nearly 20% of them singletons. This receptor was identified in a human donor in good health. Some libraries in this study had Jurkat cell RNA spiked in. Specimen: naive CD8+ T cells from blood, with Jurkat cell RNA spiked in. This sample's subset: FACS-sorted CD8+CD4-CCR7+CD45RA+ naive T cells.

CDR3 residues: CASAGHPLAKNIQYF. Here the CDR3 DNA reads TGTGCCAGCGCTGGACACCCCCTCGCCAAAAACATTCAGTACTTC. The rearrangement joins TRBV3-1 to TRBJ2-4, with D perhaps matching TRBD1 (5 bases). Deletions cut 8 bases from V and 1 base from J, with 15 bases between. This CDR3 has 15 residues. Germline CDR1 LGHDT, CDR2 YNNKEL (reference sequence).